These T cell receptor beta chains were read from a single sample in a study of blood T cell repertoires in COVID-19. Sequencing was performed with immunoSEQ multiplex PCR; in TCRdb, only in-frame clones are kept and a portion is missing. This sample carries about 39,000 clones, about four fifths of them seen once, and the ten largest clones take approximately 14%. The sample taken for sequencing was peripheral blood. These receptors were taken from a man over 45 with active or convalescent COVID-19. CDR3s include the opening cysteine and the closing phenylalanine or tryptophan. D genes are given only for firm matches. Clone sizes are given selectively: once, few, many, or a class where the clone is expanded.

j_call	clone_size	d_call	v_call	cdr3_aa	cdr3_nt
TRBJ1-4	few	TRBD1	TRBV7-9	CASSAEGQINEKLFF	TGTGCCAGCAGCGCCGAGGGACAGATTAATGAAAAACTGTTTTTT
TRBJ1-1	-	-	TRBV25-1	CASKGLRNTEAFF	TGTGCCAGCAAGGGACTTCGGAACACTGAAGCTTTCTTT
TRBJ1-2	-	-	TRBV6-5	CASRVWGGENYGYTF	TGTGCCAGCAGGGTTTGGGGGGGCGAGAACTATGGCTACACCTTC
TRBJ1-2	once	TRBD1	TRBV19	CASSMTRSGTAYGYTF	TGTGCCAGTAGTATGACGCGATCCGGGACAGCCTATGGCTACACCTTC
TRBJ1-4	few	TRBD1	TRBV4-2	CASSQGDRGFEKLFF	TGTGCCAGCAGCCAAGGGGACAGGGGCTTTGAAAAACTGTTTTTT
TRBJ2-3	-	TRBD2	TRBV19	CASQTASGGADTQYF	TGTGCCAGTCAGACGGCTAGCGGGGGCGCAGATACGCAGTATTTT
TRBJ1-2	-	-	TRBV5-6	CASSLKPGGYTF	TGTGCCAGCAGCTTGAAACCCGGTGGCTACACCTTC
TRBJ2-7	-	-	TRBV2	CASTEVAVSYEQYF	TGTGCCAGCACCGAGGTAGCGGTCTCCTACGAGCAGTACTTC
TRBJ1-5	once	TRBD1	TRBV6-5	CASRSAGTGDQPQHF	TGTGCCAGCAGATCGGCCGGGACAGGGGACCAGCCCCAGCATTTT
TRBJ1-2	-	-	TRBV2	CASSEGGRQTNYGYTF	TGTGCCAGCAGTGAAGGAGGACGACAGACCAACTATGGCTACACCTTC
TRBJ1-5	-	-	TRBV10-1	CASSGGGVSIQPQHF	TGCGCCAGCAGTGGGGGAGGGGTTAGTATTCAGCCCCAGCATTTT
TRBJ1-6	-	TRBD1	TRBV11-2	CASSLGGTGANSPLHF	TGTGCCAGCAGCTTAGGGGGGACAGGGGCCAATTCACCCCTCCACTTT
TRBJ2-1	-	TRBD2	TRBV6-2/TRBV6-3	CASSSRTSGGAYNEQFF	TGTGCCAGCAGCTCCCGGACTAGCGGGGGGGCGTACAATGAGCAGTTCTTC
TRBJ1-4	few	-	TRBV30	CAWSVMLGGDEKLFF	TGTGCCTGGAGTGTCATGCTAGGGGGAGATGAAAAACTGTTTTTT
TRBJ1-2	once	TRBD1	TRBV5-1	CASSFNRGTSDGYTF	TGCGCCAGCAGCTTTAACAGGGGTACTTCGGATGGCTACACCTTC
TRBJ1-1	-	-	TRBV14	CASSQVGRGRTEAFF	TGTGCCAGCAGCCAAGTGGGGAGGGGGAGGACTGAAGCTTTCTTT
TRBJ2-3	-	-	TRBV27	CASSSGTFGDTQYF	TGTGCCAGCAGTTCAGGGACTTTCGGGGATACGCAGTATTTT
TRBJ2-7	-	-	TRBV3-1/TRBV3-2	CASSQALTSGGEQYF	TGTGCCAGCAGCCAAGCCCTCACGTCCGGGGGAGAGCAGTACTTC
TRBJ2-1	-	TRBD2	TRBV12-5	CASGLSGGPYNEQFF	TGTGCTAGTGGTTTGTCGGGGGGGCCCTACAATGAGCAGTTCTTC
TRBJ1-2	-	-	TRBV5-6	CASSFGGINGYTF	TGTGCCAGCAGCTTTGGGGGGATTAATGGCTACACCTTC
TRBJ1-1	-	-	TRBV12-3/TRBV12-4	CASSRMQGTEAFF	TGTGCCAGCAGCCGAATGCAGGGCACTGAAGCTTTCTTT
TRBJ1-1	once	TRBD1	TRBV19	CASSMGGQTNTEAFF	TGTGCCAGTAGTATGGGGGGACAGACGAACACTGAAGCTTTCTTT
TRBJ1-6	-	TRBD1	TRBV19	CASSSRTGEGHF	TGTGCCAGTAGTTCCCGGACAGGGGAGGGCCACTTT
TRBJ2-6	once	-	TRBV19	CASSRQVSGANVLTF	TGTGCCAGTAGTAGGCAAGTCTCTGGGGCCAACGTCCTGACTTTC
TRBJ2-1	-	-	TRBV5-1	CASSLEVADEQFF	TGCGCCAGCAGCTTGGAGGTGGCGGATGAGCAGTTCTTC
TRBJ1-1	-	-	TRBV19	CASSISQGKRAFF	TGTGCCAGTAGTATTAGCCAGGGGAAAAGAGCTTTCTTT
TRBJ2-7	-	-	TRBV7-3	CASSLGGGDSYEQYF	TGTGCCAGCAGCTTAGGAGGGGGCGATTCCTACGAGCAGTACTTC
TRBJ1-5	-	-	TRBV19	CASSITRNQPQHF	TGTGCCAGTAGTATAACTAGGAATCAGCCCCAGCATTTT
TRBJ2-7	-	TRBD1	TRBV2	CASSEGQGIAHEQYF	TGTGCCAGCAGTGAAGGACAGGGGATAGCCCACGAGCAGTACTTC
TRBJ1-1	-	-	TRBV5-6	CASSLDPSLNTEAFF	TGTGCCAGCAGCCTGGACCCCAGTCTGAACACTGAAGCTTTCTTT
TRBJ2-1	-	TRBD2	TRBV2	CASLTSGGAISYNEQFF	TGTGCCAGCCTGACTAGCGGGGGGGCCATCTCCTACAATGAGCAGTTCTTC
TRBJ1-3	-	TRBD1	TRBV9	CASSVGTGDFGKGNTIYF	TGTGCCAGCAGCGTGGGGACAGGGGATTTTGGGAAAGGAAACACCATATATTTT
TRBJ2-1	-	-	TRBV7-3	CASSFGRNNEQFF	TGTGCCAGCAGCTTTGGCAGAAACAATGAGCAGTTCTTC
TRBJ2-1	-	TRBD1	TRBV5-6	CASSESGTGSYNEQFF	TGTGCCAGCAGCGAATCCGGGACAGGCTCCTACAATGAGCAGTTCTTC
TRBJ1-6	-	-	TRBV6-1	CASSEAGSSYNSPLHF	TGTGCCAGCAGTGAAGCCGGGTCCTCCTATAATTCACCCCTCCACTTT
TRBJ1-5	-	-	TRBV6-5	CASRFLGNQPQHF	TGTGCCAGCAGATTTCTAGGTAATCAGCCCCAGCATTTT
TRBJ2-7	-	-	TRBV4-2	CASSPRLDPYEQYF	TGTGCCAGCAGCCCCCGACTAGATCCCTACGAGCAGTACTTC
TRBJ1-2	-	TRBD1	TRBV10-2	CASSEKGALFYSPNYGYTF	TGCGCCAGCAGTGAGAAGGGGGCCCTATTTTATAGCCCGAACTATGGCTACACCTTC
TRBJ1-2	-	-	TRBV6-5	CASSTDRSDGYTF	TGTGCCAGCAGTACTGACAGGAGCGACGGCTACACCTTC
TRBJ1-1	-	TRBD1	TRBV9	CASSAVTGSLGTEAFF	TGTGCCAGCAGCGCCGTGACAGGGAGTTTGGGCACTGAAGCTTTCTTT
TRBJ2-2	-	-	TRBV7-7	CASSLETGNTGELFF	TGTGCCAGCAGCTTAGAGACGGGGAACACCGGGGAGCTGTTTTTT
TRBJ1-4	-	TRBD1	TRBV30	CAWSVRGQGRTNEKLFF	TGTGCCTGGAGTGTAAGGGGACAGGGGAGAACTAATGAAAAACTGTTTTTT
TRBJ1-1	-	TRBD1	TRBV10-1	CASSVSGGNTEAFF	TGCGCCAGCAGTGTTTCAGGGGGGAACACTGAAGCTTTCTTT
TRBJ2-1	-	TRBD2	TRBV7-6	CASSLGASGGAYEQFF	TGTGCCAGCAGCTTAGGAGCTAGCGGGGGCGCGTATGAGCAGTTCTTC
TRBJ1-5	-	TRBD1	TRBV18	CASSRRDSNNQPQHF	TGTGCCAGCTCACGCCGGGACAGCAACAATCAGCCCCAGCATTTT
TRBJ1-5	-	-	TRBV5-3	CARSFSDRRSNQPQHF	TGTGCCAGAAGCTTTTCCGACAGACGTAGCAATCAGCCCCAGCATTTT
TRBJ2-7	few	-	TRBV18	CASSPGQYPTEQYF	TGTGCCAGCTCACCCGGACAGTATCCAACCGAGCAGTACTTC
TRBJ1-5	-	-	TRBV28	CASSFLIGEADQPQHF	TGTGCCAGCAGTTTTTTAATTGGGGAGGCGGATCAGCCCCAGCATTTT
TRBJ2-5	once	-	TRBV5-5	CASSLGRLETQYF	TGTGCCAGCAGCTTGGGTAGATTGGAGACCCAGTACTTC
TRBJ1-2	-	TRBD1	TRBV27	CASSLQVRDRDRYGYTF	TGTGCCAGCAGTTTACAAGTCCGGGACAGGGATCGCTATGGCTACACCTTC
TRBJ1-5	-	-	TRBV21-1	CASNPWDRGASNQPQHF	TGTGCCAGCAACCCTTGGGACAGGGGTGCCAGCAATCAGCCCCAGCATTTT
TRBJ2-5	-	TRBD2	TRBV5-1	CASRRGGGGATETQYF	TGCGCCAGCCGGCGTGGGGGCGGGGGGGCAACAGAGACCCAGTACTTC
TRBJ1-1	-	TRBD1	TRBV19	CASSMGSGTGATEAFF	TGTGCCAGTAGTATGGGAAGCGGGACAGGGGCCACTGAAGCTTTCTTT
TRBJ1-3	-	-	TRBV14	CASSQDSRRVFGNTIYF	TGTGCCAGCAGCCAAGACTCTAGGCGGGTCTTTGGAAACACCATATATTTT